This TCR beta chain was captured by sequencing in a study of T-cell reconstitution after alpha-beta-depleted transplantation in children. The V gene's germline CDR1 is LNHDA and CDR2 SQIVND (reference sequence). The germline V and J ends were trimmed by 5 bases and 5 bases, with 21 bases remaining between them. The CDR3 has 16 amino acids. Unique molecular identifiers were incorporated when the TCRbeta library was constructed. A single record per CDR3 protein comes from TCRdb applying MiXCR to the PCR reads. The sample carries approximately 83,000 distinct CDR3 sequences, about 12% recorded once. At least ten counts were recorded for this clonotype.

The source is a human donor who donated a stem cell graft to a child with inherited bone marrow failure. Sequencing was performed on PBMCs from the stem cell graft donor, taken from the stem cell graft. V is TRBV19 and J is TRBJ2-5, with D maybe TRBD1 (6 bases). The chain's CDR3 is CASSAHRDTGRETQYF. As DNA, the CDR3 is TGTGCCAGTAGTGCTCACCGGGACACCGGTCGGGAGACCCAGTACTTC.